The 5 T cell receptor beta chains listed next were all sequenced from one sample in a study of early T cells in non-severe SARS-CoV-2 infection (dated by TCRdb to the early 2020s). The library was made by 5' RACE. TCRdb records NextSeq 500 as the sequencer. TCRdb applied fastp at Q25 and MiXCR to the public reads, then kept only in-frame beta chains. Each entry merges the rows of one CDR3 protein and shows their most common DNA and genes. In this sample the table shows about 50,000 distinct CDR3 sequences, roughly 10% of which occur a single time. The ten largest clones take up around 14% of the sample. The source material was whole blood. The receptors here all came from an adult who was a healthcare worker with PCR-confirmed SARS-CoV-2 infection or an uninfected control (not recorded which).

This sequence joins TRBV7-9 and TRBJ2-1, with D maybe TRBD2 (6 bases). Germline-derived CDR1 and CDR2 are SEHNR and FQNEAQ (reference sequence). This CDR3 spans 12 amino acids. V dropped 3 bases and J dropped 10 bases, with 10 bases sitting between them. The CDR3 region has the DNA TGTGCCAGCAGCTTCGAAGCGGGCGAGCAGTTCTTC. Protein: CASSFEAGEQFF.

V gene TRBV10-3 combines with J gene TRBJ2-5; D gene unclear. Trimming removed 5 bases at V and 4 bases at J, with 11 bases between. Germline V gene lookup returns CDR1 ENHRY and CDR2 SYGVKD. The CDR3 has 13 amino acids. CDR3 sequence (DNA): TGTGCCATCAGTCGTCCGGATTCAGAGACCCAGTACTTC. Its translation is CAISRPDSETQYF.

This clonotype was counted a few times. The V gene is TRBV7-9, the J gene TRBJ1-1, with D perhaps TRBD1 (5 bases). With 5 bases removed from V and 4 bases from J, the gap between germline ends came to 8 bases. Germline CDR1 and CDR2: SEHNR and FQNEAQ (reference sequence). The CDR3 length is 12 residues. CDR3 residues: CASSRDSTEAFF. In DNA, the CDR3 is TGTGCCAGCAGCCGGGACTCCACTGAAGCTTTCTTT.

This clonotype was picked up a small number of times. The chain is built from TRBV28 and TRBJ1-5; D uncertain. Trimming stripped 7 bases from V and 5 bases from J, with 12 bases between. Germline CDR1 MDHEN, CDR2 SYDVKM. The CDR3 is 13 residues long. The CDR3 protein is CASTRQVHQPQHF. Written as DNA, the CDR3 is TGTGCCAGCACCCGCCAGGTCCATCAGCCCCAGCATTTT.

This clonotype was observed many times. The chain combines TRBV7-3 with TRBJ2-1, with D possibly TRBD2 on 6 matching bases. Germline values: CDR1 SGHTA, CDR2 FQGTGA. V was pared by 2 bases and J by 11 bases, with 25 bases between. The CDR3 length is 17 residues. This CDR3 reads CASSLLGGASDVQKQFF. CDR3 nucleotides: TGTGCCAGCAGCTTACTCGGTGGTGCTAGCGATGTACAAAAGCAGTTCTTC.